This is a list of T cell receptor beta chains from one sample in a study of blood T cell repertoires in COVID-19. Libraries were prepared by immunoSEQ multiplex PCR; TCRdb keeps only in-frame clonotypes and omits some of them. Of 200,000 to 250,000 clones listed, 70% to 90% were seen once; the top ten hold about 10%. The sample comprised PBMCs or T cells enriched from blood (not recorded which). The receptor set was obtained from a man aged 30-40 years who had recovered from COVID-19. Both conserved end residues are part of each CDR3. Each record gives: J gene, V gene, clone size, D gene, CDR3 DNA, CDR3 protein. D genes are given only for firm matches. Clone sizes are given selectively: once, few, many, or a class where the clone is expanded.

j_call: TRBJ2-7
v_call: TRBV4-1
clone_size: NA
d_call: NA
cdr3_nt: TGCGCCAGCAGCCAAGCTTTGAGGGCCGGGACTCCTCTTTTTGTGGAGCAGTACTTC
cdr3_aa: CASSQALRAGTPLFVEQYF

j_call: TRBJ2-7
v_call: TRBV7-8
clone_size: NA
d_call: TRBD1
cdr3_nt: TGTGCCAGCAGCCCAGAGGAGCTGCAGGGGGACGAGCAGTACTTC
cdr3_aa: CASSPEELQGDEQYF

j_call: TRBJ2-7
v_call: TRBV27
clone_size: NA
d_call: TRBD2
cdr3_nt: TGTGCCAGCAGTGCCGGGACTAGCGGGACTGCATCCTACGAGCAGTACTTC
cdr3_aa: CASSAGTSGTASYEQYF

j_call: TRBJ1-4
v_call: TRBV10-3
clone_size: NA
d_call: NA
cdr3_nt: TGTGCCATCAAAGCCCCCGGTAGTGAAAAACTGTTTTTT
cdr3_aa: CAIKAPGSEKLFF

j_call: TRBJ1-1
v_call: TRBV28
clone_size: NA
d_call: TRBD1
cdr3_nt: TGTGCCAGCAGTTTCCCGGACAGGGGAATGAACACTGAAGCTTTCTTT
cdr3_aa: CASSFPDRGMNTEAFF

j_call: TRBJ2-3
v_call: TRBV24-1
clone_size: NA
d_call: NA
cdr3_nt: TGTGCCACCAGTGACGGCCGAAGACTGACTAGCACAGATACGCAGTATTTT
cdr3_aa: CATSDGRRLTSTDTQYF

j_call: TRBJ1-2
v_call: TRBV18
clone_size: NA
d_call: TRBD1
cdr3_nt: TGTGCCAGCTCCCGACCACAGTCAGGGGGTTATGGCTACACCTTC
cdr3_aa: CASSRPQSGGYGYTF

j_call: TRBJ1-2
v_call: TRBV18
clone_size: NA
d_call: NA
cdr3_nt: TGTGCCAGCTCACCGCAAGAACAGGCGATGTATGGCTACACCTTC
cdr3_aa: CASSPQEQAMYGYTF

j_call: TRBJ2-1
v_call: TRBV4-1
clone_size: NA
d_call: NA
cdr3_nt: TGCGCCAGCAGCCAGGCGGGGGCTGTCTACAATGAGCAGTTCTTC
cdr3_aa: CASSQAGAVYNEQFF

j_call: TRBJ1-6
v_call: TRBV6-5
clone_size: NA
d_call: NA
cdr3_nt: TGTGCCAGCAGTATGGGCAATTCACCCCTCCACTTT
cdr3_aa: CASSMGNSPLHF

j_call: TRBJ2-1
v_call: TRBV6-5
clone_size: NA
d_call: NA
cdr3_nt: TGTGCCAGCAGTTACTCGGGCGGTGCGGGTCCGAATGAGCAGTTCTTC
cdr3_aa: CASSYSGGAGPNEQFF

j_call: TRBJ1-2
v_call: TRBV6-5
clone_size: NA
d_call: NA
cdr3_nt: TGTGCCAGCAGTTACGAGGGAGGTTCTAACTATGGCTACACCTTC
cdr3_aa: CASSYEGGSNYGYTF

j_call: TRBJ1-2
v_call: TRBV19
clone_size: few
d_call: TRBD1
cdr3_nt: TGTGCCAGTAGGGCCGGGACAGCATACTATGGCTACACCTTC
cdr3_aa: CASRAGTAYYGYTF

j_call: TRBJ1-5
v_call: TRBV6-1
clone_size: NA
d_call: NA
cdr3_nt: TGTGCCAGCAGTGAAGGGCAGGGGTGGGGTCAGCCCCAGCATTTT
cdr3_aa: CASSEGQGWGQPQHF

j_call: TRBJ2-5
v_call: TRBV9
clone_size: NA
d_call: NA
cdr3_nt: TGTGCCAGCAGCGTAGAGGGGGGGGCGAGTGAGACCCAGTACTTC
cdr3_aa: CASSVEGGASETQYF

j_call: TRBJ1-4
v_call: TRBV9
clone_size: NA
d_call: TRBD1
cdr3_nt: TGTGCCAGCAGCGGAGGGAGGACAGGCGGTAATGAAAAACTGTTTTTT
cdr3_aa: CASSGGRTGGNEKLFF

j_call: TRBJ2-3
v_call: TRBV4-3
clone_size: NA
d_call: NA
cdr3_nt: TGCGCCAGCAGCCAGGTAGGCACAACAGGGCGAGCAGATACGCAGTATTTT
cdr3_aa: CASSQVGTTGRADTQYF

j_call: TRBJ2-7
v_call: TRBV27
clone_size: NA
d_call: NA
cdr3_nt: TGTGCCAGCAGTATACGACAGGTTGGTTACGAGCAGTACTTC
cdr3_aa: CASSIRQVGYEQYF

j_call: TRBJ2-3
v_call: TRBV10-2
clone_size: NA
d_call: NA
cdr3_nt: TGCGCCAGCAGTGGTAGGGAGCTCCCCTTCAGCACAGATACGCAGTATTTT
cdr3_aa: CASSGRELPFSTDTQYF

j_call: TRBJ1-4
v_call: TRBV7-9
clone_size: NA
d_call: TRBD1
cdr3_nt: TGTGCCAGCAGCATATCCGGGACAGGGCAATCACTGTTTTTT
cdr3_aa: CASSISGTGQSLFF

j_call: TRBJ2-3
v_call: TRBV14
clone_size: NA
d_call: NA
cdr3_nt: TGTGCCAGCAGCCAAGAGTGGGCTAGCCGCACAGATACGCAGTATTTT
cdr3_aa: CASSQEWASRTDTQYF

j_call: TRBJ1-4
v_call: TRBV5-1
clone_size: NA
d_call: NA
cdr3_nt: TGCGCCAGCAGCTTCGACAGGTTTGGCGAACTGTTTTTT
cdr3_aa: CASSFDRFGELFF

j_call: TRBJ1-2
v_call: TRBV28
clone_size: NA
d_call: NA
cdr3_nt: TGTGCCAGCAGTGAAAACACAGGGCTCTATGGCTACACCTTC
cdr3_aa: CASSENTGLYGYTF

j_call: TRBJ1-5
v_call: TRBV15
clone_size: NA
d_call: TRBD1
cdr3_nt: TGTGCCACCAGCAGACAGGGGGCAGGTAGTCAGCCCCAGCATTTT
cdr3_aa: CATSRQGAGSQPQHF

j_call: TRBJ2-2
v_call: TRBV7-9
clone_size: few
d_call: TRBD2
cdr3_nt: TGTGCCAGCAGCACCCGGGGGGACACCGGGGAGCTGTTTTTT
cdr3_aa: CASSTRGDTGELFF

j_call: TRBJ1-1
v_call: TRBV9
clone_size: once
d_call: NA
cdr3_nt: TGTGCCAGCAGCGCCATCCTCGGGGGTGGAACTGAAGCTTTCTTT
cdr3_aa: CASSAILGGGTEAFF

j_call: TRBJ2-1
v_call: TRBV28
clone_size: NA
d_call: TRBD2
cdr3_nt: TGTGCCAGCGTTAGCGGGAGGGACAATGAGCAGTTCTTC
cdr3_aa: CASVSGRDNEQFF

j_call: TRBJ1-4
v_call: TRBV18
clone_size: NA
d_call: NA
cdr3_nt: TGTGCCAGCTCACCGATTAGCATAGAAAAACTGTTTTTT
cdr3_aa: CASSPISIEKLFF

j_call: TRBJ2-7
v_call: TRBV2
clone_size: NA
d_call: TRBD1
cdr3_nt: TGTGCCAGCAGTCGGACAGGCCTCTCCTACGAGCAGTACTTC
cdr3_aa: CASSRTGLSYEQYF

j_call: TRBJ2-1
v_call: TRBV3-1/TRBV3-2
clone_size: NA
d_call: TRBD2
cdr3_nt: TGTGCCAGCAGCCAAGTAGGCGGGGGTGAGCAGTTCTTC
cdr3_aa: CASSQVGGGEQFF

j_call: TRBJ1-1
v_call: TRBV3-1/TRBV3-2
clone_size: NA
d_call: TRBD1
cdr3_nt: TGTGCCAGCAGCCAAGAGGACAGGGGGACTGAAGCTTTCTTT
cdr3_aa: CASSQEDRGTEAFF

j_call: TRBJ2-7
v_call: TRBV7-9
clone_size: NA
d_call: NA
cdr3_nt: TGTGCCAGCAGCTTTCAGGGCTACGAGCAGTACTTC
cdr3_aa: CASSFQGYEQYF

j_call: TRBJ1-5
v_call: TRBV7-9
clone_size: NA
d_call: NA
cdr3_nt: TGTGCCAGCAGGGGTAACGCAGGGGATCAGCCCCAGCATTTT
cdr3_aa: CASRGNAGDQPQHF

j_call: TRBJ2-2
v_call: TRBV7-9
clone_size: NA
d_call: NA
cdr3_nt: TGTGCCAGCAGCTTAGCCCCAAAGCAGCGGCTCACCGGGGAGCTGTTTTTT
cdr3_aa: CASSLAPKQRLTGELFF

j_call: TRBJ1-6
v_call: TRBV6-5
clone_size: NA
d_call: NA
cdr3_nt: TGTGCCAGCAGTCAATTCGAACCAGATTCACCCCTCCACTTT
cdr3_aa: CASSQFEPDSPLHF

j_call: TRBJ1-1
v_call: TRBV25-1
clone_size: NA
d_call: TRBD1
cdr3_nt: TGTGCCAGCAGTGAATTCAGGACAGGGTGGACTGAAGCTTTCTTT
cdr3_aa: CASSEFRTGWTEAFF

j_call: TRBJ1-2
v_call: TRBV30
clone_size: NA
d_call: NA
cdr3_nt: TGTGCCTGGAATGCAGGGTACTATGGCTACACCTTC
cdr3_aa: CAWNAGYYGYTF

j_call: TRBJ1-2
v_call: TRBV4-1
clone_size: NA
d_call: TRBD1
cdr3_nt: TGCGCCAGCAGCCAGTCGGACCCCCCGGGACAGGGCTATGGCTACACCTTC
cdr3_aa: CASSQSDPPGQGYGYTF

j_call: TRBJ2-1
v_call: TRBV19
clone_size: few
d_call: TRBD2
cdr3_nt: TGTGCCACCACACCCGGACTAGCGGGATACAATGAGCAGTTCTTC
cdr3_aa: CATTPGLAGYNEQFF

j_call: TRBJ2-1
v_call: TRBV12-3/TRBV12-4
clone_size: NA
d_call: TRBD2
cdr3_nt: TGTGCCAGCAGCCCCAGGACTAGAAATGAGCAGTTCTTC
cdr3_aa: CASSPRTRNEQFF

j_call: TRBJ1-2
v_call: TRBV10-2
clone_size: NA
d_call: TRBD1
cdr3_nt: TGCGCCACAGGACAGGGCACGAACTGGGGGTATGGCTACACCTTC
cdr3_aa: CATGQGTNWGYGYTF

j_call: TRBJ2-7
v_call: TRBV6-1
clone_size: NA
d_call: TRBD2
cdr3_nt: TGTGCCAGCAGTGAAGAGGATAGCGGGTCCCCGTACGAGCAGTACTTC
cdr3_aa: CASSEEDSGSPYEQYF

j_call: TRBJ2-2
v_call: TRBV7-3
clone_size: NA
d_call: NA
cdr3_nt: TGTGCCAGCAGCTTAGGGCCGACGAACACCGGGGAGCTGTTTTTT
cdr3_aa: CASSLGPTNTGELFF

j_call: TRBJ2-4
v_call: TRBV19
clone_size: NA
d_call: TRBD2
cdr3_nt: TGTGCCAGTAGGGGACTAGCGGGAGACAAAAACATTCAGTACTTC
cdr3_aa: CASRGLAGDKNIQYF

j_call: TRBJ2-1
v_call: TRBV2
clone_size: NA
d_call: TRBD1
cdr3_nt: TGTGCCAGCAGCGAGGGACAGTCGGTCTACAATGAGCAGTTCTTC
cdr3_aa: CASSEGQSVYNEQFF

j_call: TRBJ2-5
v_call: TRBV5-1
clone_size: NA
d_call: TRBD1
cdr3_nt: TGCGCCAGCAGCTTGGCTGGACAGGGGGCCGTCCGCCAAGAGACCCAGTACTTC
cdr3_aa: CASSLAGQGAVRQETQYF